This T cell receptor (beta chain) was recorded in a study of T-cell reconstitution after alpha-beta-depleted transplantation in children. Overall study findings and caveats: T-cell numbers and diversity one year post-transplant derived largely from freshly generated T cells.

A word on this clonotype: The antigen is not known.

Preparation of the TCRbeta library used unique molecular identifiers. One entry per CDR3 protein, called by TCRdb with MiXCR from the PCR reads. Here the sample spans some 180,000 distinct CDR3 sequences, 6.6% being singletons. The clonotype was recovered from a boy between 2 and 10 years old with acute lymphoblastic leukemia, due to receive a stem cell transplant. Sequenced material: PBMCs, taken before TCRalphabeta/CD19-depleted stem cell transplant.

CDR3 region: CASSPTGGKDSPLHF. As DNA, the CDR3 is TGTGCCAGCAGTCCGACAGGGGGAAAGGATTCACCCCTCCACTTT. The chain has TRBV2 and TRBJ1-6; 9 bases fit TRBD1. This CDR3 has 15 residues. Germline assignment: CDR1 SNHLY and CDR2 FYNNEI. Trimming removed 5 bases from V and 8 bases from J; junction bases left unmatched: 7.